This TCR beta chain derives from a study of T cell changes during pregnancy in multiple sclerosis. Some clones are missing from TCRdb's copy, which holds only in-frame ones; the method was immunoSEQ multiplex PCR. The sample holds approximately 30,000 clones, approximately 89% seen once. The source is a female donor with multiple sclerosis, enrolled in a pregnancy study. Sequencing used CD8+ T cells from peripheral blood mononuclear cells, obtained in the second trimester of pregnancy.

The DNA for the CDR3 is TGTGCCAGCAGCGTAGGGACAGGGGGAACCTATGAGCAGTTCTTC. Protein product: CASSVGTGGTYEQFF. This chain connects TRBV9 to TRBJ2-1, with TRBD1 identical over 10 bases. V lost 0 bases and J lost 8; bases outside the gene matches: 5. Germline lookup yields CDR1 SGDLS and CDR2 YYNGEE. The length of the CDR3 is 15 residues.